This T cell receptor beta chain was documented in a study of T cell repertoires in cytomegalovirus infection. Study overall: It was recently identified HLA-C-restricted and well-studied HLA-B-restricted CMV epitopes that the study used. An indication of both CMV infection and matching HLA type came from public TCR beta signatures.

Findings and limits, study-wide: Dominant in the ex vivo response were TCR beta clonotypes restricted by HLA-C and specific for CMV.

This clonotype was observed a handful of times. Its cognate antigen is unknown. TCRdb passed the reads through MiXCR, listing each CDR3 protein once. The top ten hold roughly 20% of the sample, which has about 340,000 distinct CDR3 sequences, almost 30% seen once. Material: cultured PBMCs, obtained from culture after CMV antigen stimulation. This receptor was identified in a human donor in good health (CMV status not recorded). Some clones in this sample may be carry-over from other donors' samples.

Here the CDR3 reads CSARPGTGSGHQPQHF. The CDR3 DNA reads TGCAGTGCCCGTCCCGGGACAGGGTCGGGACATCAGCCCCAGCATTTT. V is TRBV20-1 and J is TRBJ1-5; the match to TRBD1 covers 9 bases. With 6 bases clipped from V and 5 bases from J, the junction kept 14 bases outside the gene matches. The CDR3 runs 16 residues. Germline CDR1 DFQATT, CDR2 SNEGSKA (reference sequence).